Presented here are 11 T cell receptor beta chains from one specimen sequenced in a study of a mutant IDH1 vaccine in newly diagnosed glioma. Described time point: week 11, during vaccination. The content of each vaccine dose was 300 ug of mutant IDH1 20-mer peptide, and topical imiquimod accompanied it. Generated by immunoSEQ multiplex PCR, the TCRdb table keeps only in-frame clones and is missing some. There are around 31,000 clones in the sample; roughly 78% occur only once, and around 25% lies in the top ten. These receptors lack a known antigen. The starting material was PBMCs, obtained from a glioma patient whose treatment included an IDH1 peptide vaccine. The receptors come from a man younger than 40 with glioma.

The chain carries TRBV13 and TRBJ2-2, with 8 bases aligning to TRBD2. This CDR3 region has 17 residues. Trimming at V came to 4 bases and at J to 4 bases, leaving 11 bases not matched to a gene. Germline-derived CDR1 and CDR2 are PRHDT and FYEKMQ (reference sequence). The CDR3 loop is CASSYPEGLAGTGELFF. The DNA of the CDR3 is TGTGCCAGCAGCTATCCCGAGGGGCTAGCGGGCACCGGGGAGCTGTTTTTT.

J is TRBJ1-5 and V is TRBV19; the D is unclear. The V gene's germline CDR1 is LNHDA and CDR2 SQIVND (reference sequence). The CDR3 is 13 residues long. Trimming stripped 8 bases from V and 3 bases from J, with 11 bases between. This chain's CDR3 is CASLGQNNQPQHF. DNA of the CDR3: TGTGCCAGTCTTGGGCAAAACAATCAGCCCCAGCATTTT.

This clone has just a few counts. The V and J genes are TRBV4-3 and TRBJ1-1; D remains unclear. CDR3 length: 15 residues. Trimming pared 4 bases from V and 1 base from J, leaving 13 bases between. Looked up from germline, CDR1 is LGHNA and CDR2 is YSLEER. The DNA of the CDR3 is TGCGCCAGCAGCCCCCCCTCACACCGGAACACTGAAGCTTTCTTT. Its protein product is CASSPPSHRNTEAFF.

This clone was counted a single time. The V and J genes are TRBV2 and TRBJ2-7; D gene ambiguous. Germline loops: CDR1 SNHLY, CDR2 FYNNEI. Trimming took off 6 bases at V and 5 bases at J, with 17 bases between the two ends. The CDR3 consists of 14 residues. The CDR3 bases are TGTGCCAGCAGCGTGAGTTTCGAAAGGGACGAGCAGTACTTC. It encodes CASSVSFERDEQYF.

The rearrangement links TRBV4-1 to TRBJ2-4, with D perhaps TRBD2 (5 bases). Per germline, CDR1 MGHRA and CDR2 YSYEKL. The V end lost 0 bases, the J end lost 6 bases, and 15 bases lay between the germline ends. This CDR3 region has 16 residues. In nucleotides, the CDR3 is TGCGCCAGCAGCCAAGAAGGGATTGACGGACTAAACATTCAGTACTTC. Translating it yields CASSQEGIDGLNIQYF.

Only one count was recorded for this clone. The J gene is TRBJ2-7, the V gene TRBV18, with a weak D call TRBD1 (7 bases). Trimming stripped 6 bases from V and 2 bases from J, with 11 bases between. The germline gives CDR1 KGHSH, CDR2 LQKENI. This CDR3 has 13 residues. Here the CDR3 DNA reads TGTGCCAGCTCGCGGGACAGACCCTACGAGCAGTACTTC. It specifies CASSRDRPYEQYF.

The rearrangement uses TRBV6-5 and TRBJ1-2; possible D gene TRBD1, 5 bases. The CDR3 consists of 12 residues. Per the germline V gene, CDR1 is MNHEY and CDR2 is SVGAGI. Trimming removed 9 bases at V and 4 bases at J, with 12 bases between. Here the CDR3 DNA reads TGTGCCAGTGGTAGGGGAGGCTATGGCTACACCTTC. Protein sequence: CASGRGGYGYTF.

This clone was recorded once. The CDR3 DNA is TGTGCCAGCAGCCATGGGACAGCAGGCGGGAATGAAAAACTGTTTTTT. It translates to CASSHGTAGGNEKLFF. The chain uses TRBV5-4 and TRBJ1-4, with TRBD1 matching over 7 bases. V dropped 4 bases and J dropped 5; count of bases not matched to a gene: 11. Germline lookup yields CDR1 SGHNT and CDR2 YYREEE (reference sequence). The CDR3 is 16 amino acids.

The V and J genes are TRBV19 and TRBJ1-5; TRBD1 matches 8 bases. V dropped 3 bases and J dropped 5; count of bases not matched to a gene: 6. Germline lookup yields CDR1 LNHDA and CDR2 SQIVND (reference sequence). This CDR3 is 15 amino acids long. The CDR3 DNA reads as TGTGCCAGTAGTATTCGACAGGGGTTCGATCAGCCCCAGCATTTT. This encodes CASSIRQGFDQPQHF.

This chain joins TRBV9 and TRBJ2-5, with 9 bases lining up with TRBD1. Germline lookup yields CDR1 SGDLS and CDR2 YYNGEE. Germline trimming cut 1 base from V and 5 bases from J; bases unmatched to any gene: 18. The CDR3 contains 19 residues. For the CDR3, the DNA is TGTGCCAGCAGCGTATTCCCGGACAGGGGCGGATCCCCACATGAGACCCAGTACTTC. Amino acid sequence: CASSVFPDRGGSPHETQYF.

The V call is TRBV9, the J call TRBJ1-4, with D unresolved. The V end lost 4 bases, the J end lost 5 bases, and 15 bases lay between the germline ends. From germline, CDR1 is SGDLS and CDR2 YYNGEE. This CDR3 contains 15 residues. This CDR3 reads CASSSRPAGNEKLFF. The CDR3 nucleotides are TGTGCCAGCAGCTCCCGCCCGGCGGGGAATGAAAAACTGTTTTTT.